A single sample gave rise to the 3 T cell receptor beta chains below, sequenced in a study of shared clonotypes between healthy human individuals. Here immunoSEQ multiplex PCR was the method, and the copy in TCRdb shows in-frame clones only, minus some. The data contain about 2 million clones, approximately 95% of them singletons. Sequencing was carried out using naive CD4+ T cells sorted from blood. Subset given: CD45RA+ positively selected. These TCRs come from a man aged 18-30 years in good health.

Here the CDR3 DNA reads TGTGCCAGCAGTCCCGGGACAGAGAAAAAACTGTTTTTT. It specifies CASSPGTEKKLFF. The V and J genes are TRBV6-6 and TRBJ1-4; 7 bases map to TRBD1. CDR1 is MNHNY, CDR2 SVGAGI, per germline (reference sequence). Unmatched junction bases numbered 6, after V lost 5 bases and J lost 9 bases. The CDR3 runs to 13 residues.

CDR3 in DNA: TGTGCCAACCTAAGATCACCAACATACTATGGCTACACCTTC. Amino acids: CANLRSPTYYGYTF. The gene calls are TRBV6-6 and TRBJ1-2, with D uncertain. The CDR3 spans 14 residues. CDR1 and CDR2 (germline): MNHNY, SVGAGI (reference sequence). Trimming pared 10 bases from V and 3 bases from J, leaving 18 bases between.

The chain links TRBV5-4 to TRBJ2-2; 9 nucleotides align to TRBD1. Germline loops: CDR1 SGHNT, CDR2 YYREEE (reference sequence). The V segment lost 4 bases and the J segment 6 bases; nucleotides outside the gene matches: 10. The CDR3 length is 16 residues. This CDR3 reads CASSRAGQGISGELFF. DNA for the CDR3: TGTGCCAGCAGCAGGGCGGGACAGGGAATCTCCGGGGAGCTGTTTTTT.